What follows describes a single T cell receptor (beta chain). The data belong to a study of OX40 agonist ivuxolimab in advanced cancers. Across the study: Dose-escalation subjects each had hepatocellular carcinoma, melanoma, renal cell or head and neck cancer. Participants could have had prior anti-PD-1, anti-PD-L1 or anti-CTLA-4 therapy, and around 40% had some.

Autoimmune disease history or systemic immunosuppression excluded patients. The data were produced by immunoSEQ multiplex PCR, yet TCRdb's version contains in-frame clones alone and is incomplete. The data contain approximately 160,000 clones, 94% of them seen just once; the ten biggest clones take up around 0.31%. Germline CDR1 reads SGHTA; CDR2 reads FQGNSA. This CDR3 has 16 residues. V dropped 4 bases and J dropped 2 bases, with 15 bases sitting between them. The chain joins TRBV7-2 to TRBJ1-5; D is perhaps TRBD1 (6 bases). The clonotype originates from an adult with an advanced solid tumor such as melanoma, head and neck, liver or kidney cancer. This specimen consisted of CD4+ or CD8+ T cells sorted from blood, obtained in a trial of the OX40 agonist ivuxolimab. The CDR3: CASSYPQGFGNQPQHF. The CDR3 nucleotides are TGTGCCAGCAGCTACCCACAGGGATTTGGCAATCAGCCCCAGCATTTT.